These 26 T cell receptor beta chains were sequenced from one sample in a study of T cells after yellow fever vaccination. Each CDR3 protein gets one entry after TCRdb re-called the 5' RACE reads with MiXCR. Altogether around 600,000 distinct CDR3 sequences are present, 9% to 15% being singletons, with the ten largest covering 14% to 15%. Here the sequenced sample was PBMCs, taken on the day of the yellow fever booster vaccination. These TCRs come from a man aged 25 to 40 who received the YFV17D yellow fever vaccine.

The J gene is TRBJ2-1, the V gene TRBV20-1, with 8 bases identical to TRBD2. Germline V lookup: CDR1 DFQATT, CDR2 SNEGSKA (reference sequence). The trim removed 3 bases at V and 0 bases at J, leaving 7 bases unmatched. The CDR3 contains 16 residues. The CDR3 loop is CSASPSSGSSYNEQFF. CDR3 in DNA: TGCAGTGCTAGCCCTTCAAGCGGGAGCTCCTACAATGAGCAGTTCTTC.

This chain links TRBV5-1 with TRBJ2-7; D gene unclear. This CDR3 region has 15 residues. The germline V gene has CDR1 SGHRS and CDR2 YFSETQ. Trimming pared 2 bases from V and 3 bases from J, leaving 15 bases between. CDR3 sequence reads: CASSFQGTGFYEQYF. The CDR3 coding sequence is TGCGCCAGCAGCTTCCAAGGTACTGGCTTCTACGAGCAGTACTTC.

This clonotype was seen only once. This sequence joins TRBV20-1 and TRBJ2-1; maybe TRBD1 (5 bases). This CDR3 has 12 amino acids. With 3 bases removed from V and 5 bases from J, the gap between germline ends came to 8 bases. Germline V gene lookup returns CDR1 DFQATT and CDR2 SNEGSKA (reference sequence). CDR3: CSASRQHNEQFF. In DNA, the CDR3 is TGCAGTGCTAGCCGACAGCACAATGAGCAGTTCTTC.

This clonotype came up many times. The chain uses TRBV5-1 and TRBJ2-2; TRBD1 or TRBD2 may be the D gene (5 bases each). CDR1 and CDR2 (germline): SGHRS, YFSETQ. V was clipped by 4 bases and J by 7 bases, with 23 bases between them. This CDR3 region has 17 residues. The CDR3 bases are TGCGCCAGCAGCCTCAGGCCTAGAGGGGCCGCTTTCGGGGAGCTGTTTTTT. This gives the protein CASSLRPRGAAFGELFF.

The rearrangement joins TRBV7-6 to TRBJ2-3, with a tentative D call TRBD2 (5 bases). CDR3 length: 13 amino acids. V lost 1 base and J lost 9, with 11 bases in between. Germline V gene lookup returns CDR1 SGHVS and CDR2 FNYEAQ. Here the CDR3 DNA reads TGTGCCAGCAGCTTAGAACTAGTGGGAACGCAGTATTTT. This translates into CASSLELVGTQYF.

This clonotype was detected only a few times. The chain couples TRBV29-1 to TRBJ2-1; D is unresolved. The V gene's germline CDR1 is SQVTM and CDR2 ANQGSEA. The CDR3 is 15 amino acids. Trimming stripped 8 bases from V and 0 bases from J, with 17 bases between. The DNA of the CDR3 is TGCAGCTCTAGGGTAGGTGGGGACTCCTACAATGAGCAGTTCTTC. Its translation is CSSRVGGDSYNEQFF.

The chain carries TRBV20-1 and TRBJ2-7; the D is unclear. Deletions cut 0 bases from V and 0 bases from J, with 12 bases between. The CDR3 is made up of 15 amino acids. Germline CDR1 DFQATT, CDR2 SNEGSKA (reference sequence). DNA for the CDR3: TGCAGTGCTAGAGATCCGGCTAGAGACTCCTACGAGCAGTACTTC. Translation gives CSARDPARDSYEQYF.

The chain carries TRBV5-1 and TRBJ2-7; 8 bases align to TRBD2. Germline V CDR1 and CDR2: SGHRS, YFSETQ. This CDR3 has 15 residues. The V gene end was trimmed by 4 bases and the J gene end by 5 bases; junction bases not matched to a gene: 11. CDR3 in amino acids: CASSQISGSGDEQYF. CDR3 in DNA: TGCGCCAGCAGCCAAATCAGCGGGAGCGGGGACGAGCAGTACTTC.

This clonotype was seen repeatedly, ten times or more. CDR3 in DNA: TGCGCCAGCAGCCTACCCGGGACAGCCTATGGCTACACCTTC. Protein sequence: CASSLPGTAYGYTF. The chain links TRBV4-1 to TRBJ1-2, with 7 nucleotides matching TRBD1. CDR3 length: 14 residues. V lost 4 bases, J lost 4 bases, and 6 bases stayed unmatched. Germline CDR1 is MGHRA and CDR2 is YSYEKL.

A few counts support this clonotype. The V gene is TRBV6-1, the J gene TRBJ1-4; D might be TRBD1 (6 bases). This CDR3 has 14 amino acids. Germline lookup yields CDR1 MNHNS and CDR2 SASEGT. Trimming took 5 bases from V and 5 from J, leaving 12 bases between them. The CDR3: CASSPGQTNEKLFF. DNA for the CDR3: TGTGCCAGCAGTCCCGGACAGACCAATGAAAAACTGTTTTTT.

CDR3 DNA sequence: TGTGCCAGCAGTTCCGGGGGAGGGCCTATATACGAGCAGTACTTC. Its translation: CASSSGGGPIYEQYF. This chain connects TRBV12-3 or TRBV12-4 to TRBJ2-7; 7 nucleotides match TRBD2. There are 15 residues in the CDR3. With 4 bases clipped from V and 4 bases from J, the junction kept 10 bases outside the gene matches.

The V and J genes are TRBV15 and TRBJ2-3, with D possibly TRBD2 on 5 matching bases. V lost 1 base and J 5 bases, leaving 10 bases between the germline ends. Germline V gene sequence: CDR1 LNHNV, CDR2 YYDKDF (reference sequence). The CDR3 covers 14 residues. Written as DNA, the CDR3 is TGTGCCACCAGCAGAGCGCGGGCGGTAGATACGCAGTATTTT. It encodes CATSRARAVDTQYF.

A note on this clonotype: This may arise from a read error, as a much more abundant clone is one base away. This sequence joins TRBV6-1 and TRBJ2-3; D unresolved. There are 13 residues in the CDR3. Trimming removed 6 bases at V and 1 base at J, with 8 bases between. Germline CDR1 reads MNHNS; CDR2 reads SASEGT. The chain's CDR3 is CASRTAGTDTQYF. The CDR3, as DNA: TGTGCCAGCAGGACCGCGGGCACAGATACGCAGTATTTT.

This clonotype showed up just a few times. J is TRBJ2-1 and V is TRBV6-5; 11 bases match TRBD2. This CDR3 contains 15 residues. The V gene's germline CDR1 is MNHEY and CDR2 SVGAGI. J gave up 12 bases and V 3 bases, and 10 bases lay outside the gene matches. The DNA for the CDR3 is TGTGCCAGCAGTTATAACGGGGTTAGCGGGAGGGCGCAGTTCTTC. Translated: CASSYNGVSGRAQFF.

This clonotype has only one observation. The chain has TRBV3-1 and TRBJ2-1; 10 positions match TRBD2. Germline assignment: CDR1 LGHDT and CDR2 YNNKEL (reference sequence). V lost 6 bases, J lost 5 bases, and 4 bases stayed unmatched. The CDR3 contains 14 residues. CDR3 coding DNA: TGTGCCAGCAGGCTAGCGGGAGCGGACAATGAGCAGTTCTTC. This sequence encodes CASRLAGADNEQFF.

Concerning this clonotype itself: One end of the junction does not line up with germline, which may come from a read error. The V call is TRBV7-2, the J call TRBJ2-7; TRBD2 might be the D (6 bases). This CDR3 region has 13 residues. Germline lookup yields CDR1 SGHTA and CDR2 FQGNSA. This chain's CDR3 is CASSLASGNEQYF. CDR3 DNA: TGTGCCAGCAGCCTAGCGTCTGGGAACGAGCAGTACTTC.

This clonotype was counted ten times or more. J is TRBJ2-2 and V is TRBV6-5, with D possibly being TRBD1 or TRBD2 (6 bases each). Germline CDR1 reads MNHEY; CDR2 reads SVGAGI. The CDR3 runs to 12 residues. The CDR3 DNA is TGTGCAGGACGGGGGCGCACCGGGGAGCTGTTTTTT. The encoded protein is CAGRGRTGELFF.

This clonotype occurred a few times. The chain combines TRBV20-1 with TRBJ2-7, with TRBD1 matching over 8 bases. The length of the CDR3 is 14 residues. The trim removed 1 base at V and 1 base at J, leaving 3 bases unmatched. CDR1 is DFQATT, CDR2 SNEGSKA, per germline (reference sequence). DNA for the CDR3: TGCAGTGCTAGAGCTACAGGGGGATCCTACGAGCAGTACTTC. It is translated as CSARATGGSYEQYF.

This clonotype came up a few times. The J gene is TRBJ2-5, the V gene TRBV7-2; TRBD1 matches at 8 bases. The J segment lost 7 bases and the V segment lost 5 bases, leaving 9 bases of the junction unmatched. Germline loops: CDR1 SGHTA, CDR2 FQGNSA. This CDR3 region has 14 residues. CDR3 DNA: TGTGCCAGCAGCCGCGGACAGGGAAGTGTGACCCAGTACTTC. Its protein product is CASSRGQGSVTQYF.

CDR3 residues: CSAETGVAEQYF. CDR3 bases: TGCAGCGCCGAGACGGGGGTCGCCGAGCAGTACTTC. This chain links TRBV29-1 with TRBJ2-7, with D perhaps TRBD2 (6 bases). This CDR3 contains 12 residues. V lost 7 bases, J lost 6 bases, and 16 bases lay in between. Looked up from germline, CDR1 is SQVTM and CDR2 is ANQGSEA.

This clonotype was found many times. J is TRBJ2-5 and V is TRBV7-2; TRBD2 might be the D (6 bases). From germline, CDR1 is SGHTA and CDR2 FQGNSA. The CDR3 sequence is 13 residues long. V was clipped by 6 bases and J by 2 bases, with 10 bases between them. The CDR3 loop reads CASSSGGQETQYF. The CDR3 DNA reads TGTGCCAGCAGTTCCGGGGGTCAAGAGACCCAGTACTTC. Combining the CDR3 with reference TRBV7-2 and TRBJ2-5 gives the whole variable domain GAGVSQSPSNKVTEKGKDVELRCDPISGHTALYWYRQSLGQGLEFLIYFQGNSAPDKSGLPSDRFSAERTGGSVSTLTIQRTQQEDSAVYLCASSSGGQETQYFGPGTRLLVL.

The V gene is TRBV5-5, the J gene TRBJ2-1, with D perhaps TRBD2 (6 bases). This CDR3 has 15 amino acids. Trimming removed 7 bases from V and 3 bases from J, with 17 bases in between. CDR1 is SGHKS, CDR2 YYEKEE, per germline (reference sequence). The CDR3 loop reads CASFPGRPLYNEQFF. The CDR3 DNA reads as TGTGCCAGCTTCCCCGGGAGACCCCTCTACAATGAGCAGTTCTTC.

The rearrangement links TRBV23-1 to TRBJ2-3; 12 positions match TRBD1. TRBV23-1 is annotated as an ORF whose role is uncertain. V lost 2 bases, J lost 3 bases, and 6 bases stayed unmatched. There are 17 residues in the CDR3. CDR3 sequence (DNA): TGCGCCAGCAGTCAACGGGACAGGGGGCTTGGTACAGATACGCAGTATTTT. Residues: CASSQRDRGLGTDTQYF.

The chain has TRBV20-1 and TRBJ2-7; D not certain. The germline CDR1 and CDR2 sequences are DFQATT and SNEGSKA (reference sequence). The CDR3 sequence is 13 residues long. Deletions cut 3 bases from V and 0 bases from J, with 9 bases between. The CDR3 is CSASFGSSYEQYF. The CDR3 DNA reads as TGCAGTGCTAGTTTCGGCAGCTCCTACGAGCAGTACTTC.

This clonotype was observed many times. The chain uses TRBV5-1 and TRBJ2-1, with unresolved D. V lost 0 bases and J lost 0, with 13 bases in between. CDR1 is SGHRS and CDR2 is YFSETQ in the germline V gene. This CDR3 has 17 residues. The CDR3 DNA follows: TGCGCCAGCAGCTTGGCCGGAACGGTTAGCTCCTACAATGAGCAGTTCTTC. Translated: CASSLAGTVSSYNEQFF.

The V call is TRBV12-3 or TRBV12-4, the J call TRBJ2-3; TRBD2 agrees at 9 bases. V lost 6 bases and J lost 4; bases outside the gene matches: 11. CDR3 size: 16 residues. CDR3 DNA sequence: TGTGCCAGCAGCTTGAGCCCTAGCGGGGACGCAGATACGCAGTATTTT. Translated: CASSLSPSGDADTQYF.